The entry below describes one TCR beta chain. The data stem from a study of blood T cell repertoires in COVID-19. From germline, CDR1 is MNHEY and CDR2 SVGAGI. V trimming: 4 bases; J trimming: 4 bases; junction bases outside the gene matches: 9. CDR3 length equals 15 residues. Study processing details: Amplification of reference gene primers provided the estimated nucleated cell counts. Here immunoSEQ multiplex PCR was the method, and the copy in TCRdb shows in-frame clones only, minus some. V and J calls and clone size are those listed in that table; D and trimming were worked out from the DNA. The data show about 120,000 clones, roughly four fifths seen once.

Sequenced: peripheral blood. This TCR was recovered from a man aged 50-60 years with acute or convalescent COVID-19. This chain uses TRBV6-5 with TRBJ2-7; 8 bases align to TRBD1. The CDR3 here is CASSWAGGWFYEQYF. In nucleotides, the CDR3 is TGTGCCAGCAGTTGGGCAGGGGGCTGGTTTTACGAGCAGTACTTC.